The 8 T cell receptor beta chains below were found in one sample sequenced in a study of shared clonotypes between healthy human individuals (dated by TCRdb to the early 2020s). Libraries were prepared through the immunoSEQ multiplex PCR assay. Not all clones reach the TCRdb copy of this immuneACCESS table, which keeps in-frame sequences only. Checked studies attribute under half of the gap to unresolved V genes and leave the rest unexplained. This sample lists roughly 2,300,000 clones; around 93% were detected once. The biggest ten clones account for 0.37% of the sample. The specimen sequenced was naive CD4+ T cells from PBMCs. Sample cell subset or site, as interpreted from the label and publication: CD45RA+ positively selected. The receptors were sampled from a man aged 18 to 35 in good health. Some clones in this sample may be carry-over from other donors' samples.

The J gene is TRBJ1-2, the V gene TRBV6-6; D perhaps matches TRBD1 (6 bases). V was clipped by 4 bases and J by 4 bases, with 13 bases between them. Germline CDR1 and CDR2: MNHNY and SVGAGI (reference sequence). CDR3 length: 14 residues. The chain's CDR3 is CASSSLTGPYGYTF. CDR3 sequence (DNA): TGTGCCAGCAGTTCCCTGACAGGACCCTATGGCTACACCTTC.

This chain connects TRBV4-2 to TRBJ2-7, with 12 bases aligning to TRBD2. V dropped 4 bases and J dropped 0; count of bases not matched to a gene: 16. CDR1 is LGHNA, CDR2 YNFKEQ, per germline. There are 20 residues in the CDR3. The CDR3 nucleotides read TGTGCCAGCAGCCCTCAGGGTAGGGGACTAGCGGGCCGAAGCTCCTACGAGCAGTACTTC. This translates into CASSPQGRGLAGRSSYEQYF.

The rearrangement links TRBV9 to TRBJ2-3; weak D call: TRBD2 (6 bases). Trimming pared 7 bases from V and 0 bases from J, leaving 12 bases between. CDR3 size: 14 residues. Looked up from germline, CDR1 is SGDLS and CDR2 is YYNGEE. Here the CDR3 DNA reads TGTGCCAGCGCTAGACTAGTGAGCACAGATACGCAGTATTTT. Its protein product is CASARLVSTDTQYF.

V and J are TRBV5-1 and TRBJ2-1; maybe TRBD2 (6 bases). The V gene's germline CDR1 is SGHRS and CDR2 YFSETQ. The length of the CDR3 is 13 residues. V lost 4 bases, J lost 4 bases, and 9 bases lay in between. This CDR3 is CASSAGLYNEQFF. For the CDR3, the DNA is TGCGCCAGCAGCGCGGGACTTTACAATGAGCAGTTCTTC.

CDR3 DNA sequence: TGCGCCAGCAGCCCACTGACTAGCGGAATACCCTACGAGCAGTACTTC. Protein: CASSPLTSGIPYEQYF. The chain joins TRBV4-1 to TRBJ2-7, with 9 nucleotides matching TRBD2. The trim removed 4 bases at V and 2 bases at J, leaving 9 bases unmatched. The germline CDR1 and CDR2 sequences are MGHRA and YSYEKL. The CDR3 runs to 16 residues.

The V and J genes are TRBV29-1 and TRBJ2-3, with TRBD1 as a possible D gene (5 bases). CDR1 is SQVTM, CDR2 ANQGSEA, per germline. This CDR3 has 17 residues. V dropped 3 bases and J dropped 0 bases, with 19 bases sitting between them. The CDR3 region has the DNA TGCAGCGTTGAGGGCCCCGCGAAGGGGCCTAGCACAGATACGCAGTATTTT. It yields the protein CSVEGPAKGPSTDTQYF.

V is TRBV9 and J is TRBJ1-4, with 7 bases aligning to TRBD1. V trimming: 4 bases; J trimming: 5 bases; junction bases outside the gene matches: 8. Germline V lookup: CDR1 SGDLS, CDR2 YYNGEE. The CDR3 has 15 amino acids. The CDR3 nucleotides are TGTGCCAGCAGCCCCCGGGGGACAGCGAATGAAAAACTGTTTTTT. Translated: CASSPRGTANEKLFF.

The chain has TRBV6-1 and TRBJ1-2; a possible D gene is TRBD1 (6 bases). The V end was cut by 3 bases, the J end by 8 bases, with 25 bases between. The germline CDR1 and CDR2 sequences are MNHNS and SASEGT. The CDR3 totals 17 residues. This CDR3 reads CASSEGGSGEGYNGYTF. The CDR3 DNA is TGTGCCAGCAGTGAGGGGGGGTCAGGGGAAGGTTATAACGGCTACACCTTC.